This entry lists 6 T cell receptor beta chains sequenced from one sample in a study of blood T cell repertoires in COVID-19 (dated by TCRdb to the early 2020s). The library relied on the immunoSEQ multiplex PCR assay. TCRdb stores this immuneACCESS table with in-frame sequences only. Part of the clones is absent; in the studies checked, under half of the shortfall reflects unresolved V genes, and no reason is known for the rest. The table for this sample lists roughly 200,000 clones; roughly nine tenths of them were counted only once. The ten top clones hold less than 4.5% of the sample. Sequenced input: PBMCs or T cells enriched from blood (not recorded which). The receptors originated from a woman aged 30 to 39 with acute COVID-19.

This chain links TRBV3-1 (or the pseudogene TRBV3-2) with TRBJ1-1; 10 bases are shared with TRBD1. V gave up 3 bases and J gave up 4 bases; unmatched junction bases: 2. The CDR3 has 14 amino acids. Looked up from germline, CDR1 is LGHDT and CDR2 is YNNKEL (reference sequence). The chain's CDR3 is CASSHGTGVTEAFF. CDR3 in DNA: TGTGCCAGCAGCCACGGGACAGGGGTCACTGAAGCTTTCTTT.

The V and J genes are TRBV7-7 and TRBJ2-7, with TRBD1 as a possible D gene (5 bases). CDR3 length equals 13 residues. V lost 3 bases to trimming and J lost 3 bases, with 9 bases between them. Germline CDR1 reads SSHAT; CDR2 reads FNYEAQ (reference sequence). CDR3 in amino acids: CASSLEGDYEQYF. Here the CDR3 DNA reads TGTGCCAGCAGCTTGGAAGGGGACTACGAGCAGTACTTC.

The chain joins TRBV4-3 to TRBJ2-1; D might be TRBD1 (5 bases). The CDR3 is 15 amino acids. The germline gives CDR1 LGHNA, CDR2 YSLEER. V was trimmed by 0 bases and J by 4 bases, leaving 10 bases between them. In DNA form, the CDR3 reads TGCGCCAGCAGCCAAGAGGGAAGGGGTTACAATGAGCAGTTCTTC. Protein sequence: CASSQEGRGYNEQFF.

For the CDR3, the DNA is TGTGCCAGCAGCTTAGGACAGGGAGAAAAACTGTTTTTT. Its protein is CASSLGQGEKLFF. The V call is TRBV11-2, the J call TRBJ1-4; 7 bases align to TRBD1. CDR1 and CDR2 (germline): SGHAT, FQNNGV. V lost 1 base to trimming and J lost 8 bases; unmatched junction nucleotides: 1. CDR3 length: 13 amino acids.

This rearrangement joins TRBV15 to TRBJ1-4; 11 bases are shared with TRBD1. Per the germline V gene, CDR1 is LNHNV and CDR2 is YYDKDF (reference sequence). J was trimmed by 8 bases and V by 2 bases; bases with no gene match: 10. The CDR3 extends over 17 amino acids. The CDR3 sequence is CATSRPRTGGASEKLFF. CDR3 nucleotides: TGTGCCACCAGCAGACCCCGGACAGGGGGCGCCTCGGAAAAACTGTTTTTT.

The genes are TRBV5-1 and TRBJ1-1; the D is unclear. CDR3 length equals 15 residues. Trimming stripped 2 bases from V and 0 bases from J, with 11 bases between. Germline CDR1 reads SGHRS; CDR2 reads YFSETQ. CDR3: CASSFGVSMNTEAFF. The CDR3 coding sequence is TGCGCCAGCAGCTTCGGGGTATCCATGAACACTGAAGCTTTCTTT.